This T cell receptor beta chain was retrieved from a study of shared clonotypes between healthy human individuals. Sequenced by immunoSEQ multiplex PCR; TCRdb stores in-frame clones only, minus some. This sample has roughly 2.5 million clones, with roughly 92% found just once. CDR1 and CDR2 (germline): SGHRS, YFSETQ. CDR3 length: 13 amino acids. V dropped 3 bases and J dropped 2 bases, with 8 bases sitting between them. On this clone itself: The sample carries other DNA sequences with the same CDR3.

Specimen: naive CD4+ T cells sorted from blood. Subset here: CD45RA+ positively selected. The origin of this receptor is a young man in good health. This rearrangement joins TRBV5-1 to TRBJ1-1; D uncertain. This chain's CDR3 is CASSSRENTEAFF. CDR3 DNA sequence: TGCGCCAGCAGCTCTCGGGAAAACACTGAAGCTTTCTTT.